Listed below are T cell receptor beta chains from one sample, sequenced in a study of glioma-infiltrating T cells after dendritic cell vaccination. Data came from immunoSEQ multiplex PCR; TCRdb stores just in-frame clones and leaves some out. The sample yields fewer than 85,000 clones, about 86% seen once. Material: blood, obtained before dendritic cell vaccination. The receptors were gathered from a human donor with glioblastoma. Each CDR3 is given with its conserved first and last residue. The D gene is left open where the match is weak. Clone size is given for some rows only: seen once, a few or many times, or a class if the clone is expanded.

15	TRBJ2-5	TRBD1	TRBV18	.	CASSRMTGSQETQYF	TGTGCCAGCTCACGAATGACAGGGTCCCAAGAGACCCAGTACTTC
15	TRBJ2-1	TRBD2	TRBV7-9	.	CASSPTLAALNEQFF	TGTGCCAGCAGCCCGACACTAGCGGCCCTCAATGAGCAGTTCTTC
15	TRBJ2-3	.	TRBV7-8	.	CASSRDIRGADTQYF	TGTGCCAGCAGCCGGGACATCCGGGGGGCAGATACGCAGTATTTT
11	TRBJ2-3	.	TRBV29-1	.	CSVGSADTQYF	TGCAGCGTTGGGAGCGCAGATACGCAGTATTTT
13	TRBJ2-5	.	TRBV29-1	.	CSVGPRLQETQYF	TGCAGCGTTGGCCCTCGCCTACAAGAGACCCAGTACTTC
11	TRBJ1-3	.	TRBV29-1	.	CSVGEARAVYF	TGCAGCGTTGGGGAGGCGCGGGCTGTATATTTT
17	TRBJ1-6	.	TRBV6-1	.	CASSDPQTSSYNSPLHF	TGTGCCAGCAGTGACCCCCAGACTAGCTCCTATAATTCACCCCTCCACTTT
14	TRBJ1-1	.	TRBV28	.	CASKSQARGTEAFF	TGTGCCAGCAAATCGCAGGCACGGGGCACTGAAGCTTTCTTT
13	TRBJ1-2	.	TRBV1	once	CTSPQREGGGYTF	TGCACCAGCCCCCAGAGGGAGGGCGGTGGCTACACCTTC
15	TRBJ1-1	.	TRBV6-1	.	CASSEERWGTPEAFF	TGTGCCAGCAGTGAAGAAAGGTGGGGCACCCCTGAAGCTTTCTTT
14	TRBJ1-1	.	TRBV2	.	CASSDRGGNTEAFF	TGTGCCAGCAGCGACCGAGGGGGGAACACTGAAGCTTTCTTT
14	TRBJ1-2	.	TRBV7-9	.	CASSFQAYRRGYTF	TGTGCCAGCAGCTTTCAGGCGTACCGCCGGGGCTACACCTTC
17	TRBJ2-5	TRBD1	TRBV7-9	.	CASSLARDRLLGETQYF	TGTGCCAGCAGTCTTGCACGGGACAGGCTCTTGGGTGAGACCCAGTACTTC
14	TRBJ1-4	.	TRBV2	.	CASSVDITEEKLFF	TGTGCCAGCAGTGTTGACATTACTGAGGAAAAACTGTTTTTT
15	TRBJ2-7	.	TRBV7-9	.	CASSLEGLPSYEQYF	TGTGCCAGCAGCTTAGAGGGGCTCCCCTCCTACGAGCAGTACTTC
15	TRBJ1-1	TRBD1	TRBV4-1	.	CASSPTGVGTTEAFF	TGCGCCAGCAGCCCGACAGGGGTGGGGACAACTGAAGCTTTCTTT
15	TRBJ2-1	.	TRBV9	.	CASSVVPGEVGEQFF	TGTGCCAGCAGCGTAGTTCCCGGAGAGGTCGGTGAGCAGTTCTTC
16	TRBJ1-2	TRBD1	TRBV4-1	few	CASSQVPGGANYGYTF	TGCGCCAGCAGCCAAGTCCCAGGGGGCGCTAACTATGGCTACACCTTC
14	TRBJ1-1	.	TRBV18	.	CASSPSPQGTEAFF	TGTGCCAGCTCACCATCCCCCCAGGGAACTGAAGCTTTCTTT
17	TRBJ2-5	.	TRBV7-8	.	CASSLRGGQGGTETQYF	TGTGCCAGCAGCTTAAGGGGCGGGCAGGGGGGAACAGAGACCCAGTACTTC
11	TRBJ1-1	TRBD1	TRBV5-1	.	CASSARDRAFF	TGCGCCAGCAGCGCCCGGGACAGAGCTTTCTTT
17	TRBJ2-1	TRBD2	TRBV4-1	.	CASSHPSGGEPYNEQFF	TGCGCCAGCAGCCATCCTAGCGGGGGGGAACCCTACAATGAGCAGTTCTTC
17	TRBJ2-1	.	TRBV7-2	.	CASSSSGGSVSYNEQFF	TGTGCCAGCAGCTCAAGTGGCGGTTCCGTCTCCTACAATGAGCAGTTCTTC
15	TRBJ2-2	.	TRBV2	few	CASSFDRTNTGELFF	TGTGCCAGCAGTTTCGACAGGACGAACACCGGGGAGCTGTTTTTT
15	TRBJ1-1	TRBD1	TRBV5-1	once	CASSLVGQTNTEAFF	TGCGCCAGCAGCTTGGTGGGACAGACGAACACTGAAGCTTTCTTT
13	TRBJ1-5	.	TRBV30	.	CAWRGQPNQPQHF	TGTGCCTGGAGAGGACAGCCCAATCAGCCCCAGCATTTT
12	TRBJ1-1	.	TRBV6-5	.	CASSSVGREAFF	TGTGCCAGCAGTTCCGTGGGAAGGGAGGCTTTCTTT
13	TRBJ1-4	.	TRBV30	.	CAWSAGDGEKLFF	TGTGCCTGGAGTGCAGGGGATGGTGAAAAACTGTTTTTT
14	TRBJ1-1	.	TRBV6-6	.	CASSYGGGDTEAFF	TGTGCCAGCAGTTACGGAGGTGGGGACACTGAAGCTTTCTTT
14	TRBJ2-1	.	TRBV5-1	.	CASSPGGAGNEQFF	TGCGCCAGCAGCCCCGGTGGTGCAGGGAATGAGCAGTTCTTC
15	TRBJ2-5	.	TRBV4-1	.	CASSQDEAGAETQYF	TGCGCCAGCAGCCAAGATGAGGCGGGGGCAGAGACCCAGTACTTC
18	TRBJ2-2	.	TRBV19	.	CASSIISGDTGNTGELFF	TGTGCCAGTAGTATCATAAGCGGGGACACCGGTAACACCGGGGAGCTGTTTTTT
15	TRBJ2-1	TRBD2	TRBV5-6	.	CASSLGGGTYNEQFF	TGTGCCAGCAGCTTGGGCGGGGGAACCTACAATGAGCAGTTCTTC
14	TRBJ1-6	TRBD1	TRBV9	.	CASSLDRGNSPLHF	TGTGCCAGCAGTCTCGACAGGGGTAATTCACCCCTCCACTTT
13	TRBJ1-1	TRBD1	TRBV6-5	.	CASSLFRGTEAFF	TGTGCCAGCTCCCTATTCAGGGGGACTGAAGCTTTCTTT
15	TRBJ2-1	.	TRBV19	.	CASSIQGGSYNEQFF	TGTGCCAGTAGTATACAGGGGGGTTCCTACAATGAGCAGTTCTTC
15	TRBJ1-1	.	TRBV15	.	CATSRPKGVNTEAFF	TGTGCCACCAGCAGACCCAAAGGGGTGAACACTGAAGCTTTCTTT
15	TRBJ2-5	TRBD2	TRBV7-3	.	CASSLDKAGEETQYF	TGTGCCAGCAGCTTAGATAAGGCGGGGGAAGAGACCCAGTACTTC
15	TRBJ2-7	.	TRBV11-2	.	CASSLDQSWRYEQYF	TGTGCCAGCAGCTTAGACCAATCCTGGAGGTACGAGCAGTACTTC
15	TRBJ2-3	.	TRBV19	.	CASSSPGTSTDTQYF	TGTGCCAGTAGTTCTCCGGGGACTAGCACAGATACGCAGTATTTT
13	TRBJ1-2	.	TRBV11-2	.	CASSLASYYGYTF	TGTGCCAGCAGCTTAGCGTCCTACTATGGCTACACCTTC
13	TRBJ1-5	.	TRBV7-6	few	CASSLASGQPQHF	TGTGCCAGCAGCTTAGCGTCGGGGCAGCCCCAGCATTTT
15	TRBJ2-7	.	TRBV7-8	.	CASSEGRTESYEQYF	TGTGCCAGCAGTGAGGGCCGGACGGAATCCTACGAGCAGTACTTC
16	TRBJ2-5	TRBD1	TRBV4-1	.	CASSPRDRGWGETQYF	TGCGCCAGCAGCCCCCGGGACAGGGGGTGGGGAGAGACCCAGTACTTC
16	TRBJ2-2	.	TRBV25-1	.	CASSDSGRWNTGELFF	TGTGCCAGCAGTGACTCTGGGCGATGGAACACCGGGGAGCTGTTTTTT
15	TRBJ1-1	.	TRBV18	.	CASSPRAQGSTEAFF	TGTGCCAGCTCACCGAGAGCTCAGGGTAGCACTGAAGCTTTCTTT
14	TRBJ1-4	TRBD1	TRBV18	.	CASSPGKGAEKLFF	TGTGCCAGCTCACCGGGCAAGGGGGCCGAAAAACTGTTTTTT
13	TRBJ1-2	.	TRBV7-9	few	CASSFPRGHGYTF	TGTGCCAGCAGCTTCCCGAGAGGGCATGGCTACACCTTC
14	TRBJ2-5	.	TRBV5-1	once	CASSQGQYQETQYF	TGCGCCAGCAGCCAAGGACAGTACCAAGAGACCCAGTACTTC